These 7 T cell receptor beta chains came from one sample sequenced in a study of blood T cell repertoires in COVID-19. Only in-frame clones appear in the TCRdb table, and some are missing; sequencing was by immunoSEQ multiplex PCR. The sample has over 200,000 clones; approximately 80% are singletons. Sequencing used PBMCs or T cells enriched from blood (not recorded which). The receptors were gathered from a man in his 60s who had recovered from COVID-19.

The gene calls are TRBV7-8 and TRBJ2-2; TRBD1 is a possible D gene (6 bases). The germline V gene has CDR1 SGHVS and CDR2 FQNEAQ. Between the trimmed V and J ends, which lost 4 bases and 0 bases, there was a span of 9 bases. The CDR3 totals 15 residues. The CDR3 spells CASSWKGANTGELFF. The CDR3 DNA reads TGTGCCAGCAGCTGGAAGGGGGCGAACACCGGGGAGCTGTTTTTT.

J is TRBJ2-1 and V is TRBV6-2 or TRBV6-3; 7 bases align to TRBD2. Germline trimming cut 0 bases from V and 9 bases from J; bases unmatched to any gene: 5. CDR3 length: 14 amino acids. Germline CDR1 and CDR2: MNHEY and SVGEGT. CDR3 sequence (DNA): TGTGCCAGCAGTTACTCTGGTAGCGGGCTTGAGCAGTTCTTC. This gives the protein CASSYSGSGLEQFF.

The chain combines TRBV25-1 with TRBJ1-2; D gene ambiguous. The CDR3 is made up of 14 amino acids. Germline lookup yields CDR1 MGHDK and CDR2 SYGVNS. The V gene lost 4 bases and the J gene lost 1 base, with 10 bases spanning the gap. CDR3 sequence (DNA): TGTGCCAGCAGTGCTCTCAAACATAACTATGGCTACACCTTC. It encodes CASSALKHNYGYTF.

This clone occurred once. The DNA of the CDR3 is TGTGCCAGCAGCTTTGGCCCTCAAGAGACCCAGTACTTC. Translated, it gives CASSFGPQETQYF. The chain combines TRBV7-3 with TRBJ2-5; D not certain. Germline loops: CDR1 SGHTA, CDR2 FQGTGA. Trimming stripped 3 bases from V and 2 bases from J, with 7 bases between. The CDR3 loop spans 13 amino acids. Based on the CDR3 plus reference TRBV7-3 and TRBJ2-5, the full variable domain is GAGVSQTPSNKVTEKGKYVELRCDPISGHTALYWYRQSLGQGPEFLIYFQGTGAADDSGLPNDRFFAVRPEGSVSTLKIQRTERGDSAVYLCASSFGPQETQYFGPGTRLLVL.

The gene calls are TRBV5-6 and TRBJ2-2; TRBD2 aligns across 7 bases. The junction had 11 bases not matched to a gene; V was cut back by 6 bases and J by 3 bases. The germline CDR1 and CDR2 sequences are SGHDT and YYEEEE. The CDR3 contains 16 residues. The CDR3 sequence is CASTTLATSYTGELFF. The CDR3 DNA reads as TGTGCCAGCACAACCCTCGCGACTAGCTACACCGGGGAGCTGTTTTTT. Full variable domain (remainder filled in from reference TRBV5-6 and TRBJ2-2): DAGVTQSPTHLIKTRGQQVTLRCSPKSGHDTVSWYQQALGQGPQFIFQYYEEEERQRGNFPDRFSGHQFPNYSSELNVNALLLGDSALYLCASTTLATSYTGELFFGEGSRLTVL.

The chain links TRBV12-5 to TRBJ1-1; D might be TRBD1 (6 bases). The CDR3 totals 17 residues. Trimming took 6 bases from V and 2 from J, leaving 22 bases between them. The germline CDR1 and CDR2 sequences are LGHNT and FRNRAP. CDR3 sequence reads: CASGRFLTGTFNTEAFF. CDR3 nucleotides: TGTGCTAGTGGCCGATTCCTCACAGGGACCTTTAACACTGAAGCTTTCTTT.

This chain links TRBV19 with TRBJ1-6; 7 nucleotides match TRBD1. V was pared by 5 bases and J by 1 base, with 5 bases of the junction left unmatched. CDR1 and CDR2 (germline): LNHDA, SQIVND (reference sequence). This CDR3 is built from 16 residues. This CDR3 is CASSLGQASYNSPLHF. As DNA, the CDR3 is TGTGCCAGTAGTCTTGGACAGGCTTCCTATAATTCACCCCTCCACTTT.